The following is a T cell receptor beta chain sequence with its context. No antigen is known for it. Germline CDR1 reads ENHRY; CDR2 reads SYGVKD. This CDR3 has 13 amino acids. Deletions cut 4 bases from V and 4 bases from J, with 10 bases between. Generated by immunoSEQ multiplex PCR, the TCRdb table keeps only in-frame clones and is missing some. The sample records tens of thousands of clones, 70% to 90% being singletons. This entry belongs to a study of T cell responses to AZD1222 COVID-19 vaccine. Points from the study as a whole: The breadth and depth of Spike-specific TCRs increased once two AZD1222 doses had been given. Samples come after the peak T cell response, not at day 14. Regions 160-218 and 743-854 held dominance among vaccine-associated CD4 TCRs, which spanned spike.

This receptor was identified in an adult in good health. The chain employs TRBV10-3 and TRBJ1-2, with TRBD1 as a possible D gene (5 bases). The material was peripheral blood, obtained on day 0 of MenACWY control vaccination. The CDR3: CAISGETVYGYTF. The DNA for the CDR3 is TGTGCCATCAGTGGGGAGACAGTCTATGGCTACACCTTC.